These 20 T cell receptor beta chains were sequenced from one sample in a study of T cell responses to AZD1222 COVID-19 vaccine. Sequencing used immunoSEQ multiplex PCR; TCRdb keeps in-frame clones, though not all of them. The sample yields 100,000 or so clones, about 86% seen once. The sequencing used peripheral blood, collected on day 0 of AZD1222 vaccination. Receptors were obtained from an adult in good health.

In its sample, this clone was seen once. This chain links TRBV2 with TRBJ2-2, with D possibly matching TRBD1 (6 bases). The CDR3 is 16 residues long. The V end lost 3 bases, the J end lost 1 base, and 12 bases lay between the germline ends. The germline V gene encodes CDR1 SNHLY and CDR2 FYNNEI. CDR3 nucleotide sequence: TGTGCCAGCAGTGACCTGGGGGCAAGGAACACCGGGGAGCTGTTTTTT. Translated, it gives CASSDLGARNTGELFF. Filled out from reference TRBV2 and TRBJ2-2, the complete variable domain reads EPEVTQTPSHQVTQMGQEVILRCVPISNHLYFYWYRQILGQKVEFLVSFYNNEISEKSEIFDDQFSVERPDGSNFTLKIRSTKLEDSAMYFCASSDLGARNTGELFFGEGSRLTVL.

The rearrangement uses TRBV5-8 and TRBJ2-1; 11 bases are a match to TRBD2. Looked up from germline, CDR1 is SGHTS and CDR2 is YDEGEE. The CDR3 loop spans 19 amino acids. V trimming: 4 bases; J trimming: 0 bases; junction bases outside the gene matches: 12. The CDR3 sequence: CASSTGTSGVWGSYNEQFF. The DNA for the CDR3 is TGTGCCAGCAGCACCGGGACTAGCGGTGTATGGGGCTCCTACAATGAGCAGTTCTTC.

The chain couples TRBV19 to TRBJ2-6, with TRBD1 identical over 8 bases. CDR1 is LNHDA, CDR2 SQIVND, per germline (reference sequence). Losses at the gene ends were 6 bases for V and 0 bases for J; bases not matched to a gene: 7. The CDR3 consists of 17 residues. CDR3 bases: TGTGCCAGTAGGATGACAGGGGCTATCTCTGGGGCCAACGTCCTGACTTTC. It encodes CASRMTGAISGANVLTF. Full variable domain (outside the CDR3, taken from reference TRBV19 and TRBJ2-6): DGGITQSPKYLFRKEGQNVTLSCEQNLNHDAMYWYRQDPGQGLRLIYYSQIVNDFQKGDIAEGYSVSREKKESFPLTVTSAQKNPTAFYLCASRMTGAISGANVLTFGAGSRLTVL.

CDR3 loop: CASSPHRADGYYGYTF. The CDR3 DNA follows: TGTGCCAGCAGCCCTCATAGGGCAGATGGTTACTATGGCTACACCTTC. This chain connects TRBV3-1 (or the pseudogene TRBV3-2) to TRBJ1-2; D is uncertain. V was shortened by 4 bases and J by 3 bases, with 18 bases between the two germline ends. This CDR3 is built from 16 residues. Germline assignment: CDR1 LGHDT and CDR2 YNNKEL (reference sequence).

The CDR3: CASSPGLAGFLPYEQYF. CDR3 coding DNA: TGTGCCAGCAGCCCGGGACTAGCGGGCTTCCTGCCCTACGAGCAGTACTTC. The gene calls are TRBV14 and TRBJ2-7, with 12 bases identical to TRBD2. Germline-derived CDR1 and CDR2 are SGHDN and FVKESK. The J segment lost 2 bases and the V segment lost 4 bases, leaving 9 bases of the junction unmatched. This CDR3 region has 17 residues. The entire variable domain, with the rest obtained from reference TRBV14 and TRBJ2-7, is as follows: EAGVTQFPSHSVIEKGQTVTLRCDPISGHDNLYWYRRVMGKEIKFLLHFVKESKQDESGMPNNRFLAERTGGTYSTLKVQPAELEDSGVYFCASSPGLAGFLPYEQYFGPGTRLTVT.

CDR3 residues: CASSLSRGLRETQYF. The DNA for the CDR3 is TGTGCCAGCAGCCTAAGTAGGGGCCTACGGGAGACCCAGTACTTC. This rearrangement joins TRBV27 to TRBJ2-5; D possibly corresponds to TRBD1 (5 bases). The CDR3 covers 15 residues. Germline values: CDR1 MNHEY, CDR2 SMNVEV (reference sequence). The germline V and J ends were trimmed by 6 bases and 5 bases, with 19 bases remaining between them.

J is TRBJ2-7 and V is TRBV18; 7 nucleotides agree with TRBD1. Per germline, CDR1 KGHSH and CDR2 LQKENI. The CDR3 length is 18 residues. J was trimmed by 4 bases and V by 2 bases; bases with no gene match: 17. The CDR3 DNA follows: TGTGCCAGCTCACCAACAACTGACAGGGTAAGGGATGGGTACGAGCAGTACTTC. Its translation is CASSPTTDRVRDGYEQYF.

V gene TRBV4-1 combines with J gene TRBJ1-2; 9 nucleotides line up with TRBD1. The V gene end was trimmed by 2 bases and the J gene end by 7 bases; junction bases not matched to a gene: 8. The CDR3 extends over 15 amino acids. Germline CDR1 and CDR2: MGHRA and YSYEKL. CDR3 in DNA: TGCGCCAGCAGCCAAACCGGGACAGGGTTTTCTGGCTACACCTTC. Encoded protein: CASSQTGTGFSGYTF.

This sequence joins TRBV10-2 and TRBJ2-2; D call uncertain. CDR3 length equals 15 residues. Germline CDR1 reads WSHSY; CDR2 reads SAAADI. The V gene lost 3 bases and the J gene lost 0 bases, with 8 bases spanning the gap. CDR3 region: CASSDGTANTGELFF. The CDR3 bases are TGCGCCAGCAGTGATGGAACAGCGAACACCGGGGAGCTGTTTTTT.

V usage is TRBV10-1 and J usage is TRBJ1-6; 7 nucleotides align to TRBD1. Germline CDR1 and CDR2: WNHNN and SYGVQD (reference sequence). The CDR3 has 22 residues. Unmatched junction bases numbered 19, after V lost 2 bases and J lost 0 bases. CDR3 in amino acids: CASSEREGGALHLSSYNSPLHF. The CDR3 coding sequence is TGCGCCAGCAGTGAGAGGGAAGGGGGCGCCTTGCATCTTAGCTCCTATAATTCACCCCTCCACTTT.

The rearrangement links TRBV29-1 to TRBJ1-1; possible D gene TRBD1, 6 bases. The CDR3 sequence is 15 residues long. The V gene lost 4 bases and the J gene lost 4 bases, with 19 bases spanning the gap. Looked up from germline, CDR1 is SQVTM and CDR2 is ANQGSEA. CDR3 sequence (DNA): TGCAGCGTTGGTCAGGTTACAGGGTTGGGCACTGAAGCTTTCTTT. As protein: CSVGQVTGLGTEAFF.

The chain uses TRBV25-1 and TRBJ1-2, with 7 bases that match TRBD1. V lost 3 bases, J lost 3 bases, and 7 bases stayed unmatched. Germline CDR1 MGHDK, CDR2 SYGVNS. This CDR3 comprises 15 residues. CDR3 sequence: CASSEPGQRDYGYTF. CDR3 in DNA: TGTGCCAGCAGTGAGCCGGGACAGCGAGACTATGGCTACACCTTC.

This chain links TRBV12-3 or TRBV12-4 with TRBJ2-7, with unresolved D. The length of the CDR3 is 13 residues. V was shortened by 3 bases and J by 3 bases, with 9 bases between the two germline ends. CDR3 DNA sequence: TGTGCCAGCAGTTTGAGGTCCAGCTACGAGCAGTACTTC. It specifies CASSLRSSYEQYF.

This clone was seen just once. The chain is built from TRBV7-8 and TRBJ1-6; 7 positions match TRBD1. The CDR3 contains 15 residues. CDR1 and CDR2 (germline): SGHVS, FQNEAQ. V lost 1 base to trimming and J lost 6 bases; unmatched junction nucleotides: 3. CDR3 nucleotide sequence: TGTGCCAGCAGCTTAGGGACAGGATTTAATTCACCCCTCCACTTT. This gives the protein CASSLGTGFNSPLHF.

Comment on this clone: A junction boundary mismatches the germline segment, possibly from a read error. V gene TRBV27 combines with J gene TRBJ2-3, with 7 bases identical to TRBD2. The CDR3 spans 13 residues. Germline-derived CDR1 and CDR2 are MNHEY and SMNVEV (reference sequence). CDR3 sequence: CASSPRGGMGLHF. The CDR3 DNA follows: TGTGCCAGCAGTCCCCGGGGAGGGATGGGTCTGCATTTT.

V and J are TRBV6-5 and TRBJ1-4, with D hard to call. Germline CDR1 and CDR2: MNHEY and SVGAGI. The CDR3 sequence is 14 residues long. V was cut by 5 bases and J by 3 bases, with 10 bases left in between. The CDR3, as DNA: TGTGCCAGCAGTCACAGAACACCTAATGAAAAACTGTTTTTT. Its translation: CASSHRTPNEKLFF.

The V gene is TRBV5-4, the J gene TRBJ2-7; 8 bases match TRBD1. The junction had 12 bases not matched to a gene; V was cut back by 4 bases and J by 6 bases. Germline assignment: CDR1 SGHNT and CDR2 YYREEE (reference sequence). This CDR3 region has 15 residues. CDR3 nucleotide sequence: TGTGCCAGCAGCCCCGCAGGGGGCGTTCTGTCCGAGCAGTACTTC. This encodes CASSPAGGVLSEQYF.

V usage is TRBV7-6 and J usage is TRBJ2-3; D may be TRBD2 (6 bases). Germline V lookup: CDR1 SGHVS, CDR2 FNYEAQ. Trimming took off 4 bases at V and 0 bases at J, with 20 bases between the two ends. The CDR3 runs 18 residues. The CDR3 loop reads CASSSTRRGGRSTDTQYF. DNA of the CDR3: TGTGCCAGCAGCTCCACGCGGAGGGGAGGACGCAGCACAGATACGCAGTATTTT.

The V and J genes are TRBV24-1 and TRBJ1-2; maybe TRBD1 (5 bases). The V gene lost 3 bases and the J gene lost 2 bases, with 12 bases spanning the gap. Per the germline V gene, CDR1 is KGHDR and CDR2 is SFDVKD. This CDR3 region has 15 residues. The CDR3 DNA is TGTGCCACCAGTGATGCGGGGGGGATAAACTATGGCTACACCTTC. Protein: CATSDAGGINYGYTF.

V is TRBV7-2 and J is TRBJ2-4; 7 nucleotides line up with TRBD2. The CDR3 totals 16 residues. The germline V gene encodes CDR1 SGHTA and CDR2 FQGNSA. V was clipped by 3 bases and J by 6 bases; unmatched bases: 11. CDR3 in amino acids: CASSFGGAGAPNIQYF. The CDR3 bases are TGTGCCAGCAGCTTTGGGGGTGCGGGAGCCCCAAACATTCAGTACTTC.